The rows below give T cell receptor beta chains drawn from one sample of a study of beta chain features in type 1 diabetes. Measured with immunoSEQ multiplex PCR; TCRdb has only the in-frame clones, and not every one. Of 400,000 or so clones in the sample, around a tenth are singletons; the top ten hold 0.45% to 0.65%. The sequenced material came from central memory CD4+ T cells from blood. The receptors originated from a man aged 25-40 years with type 1 diabetes. Both conserved end residues are part of each CDR3. The order of the fields is V gene, J gene, D gene, clone size, CDR3 protein, CDR3 DNA. D genes are given only for firm matches. Some rows have no size entry. The others give once, few or many, or a class for an expanded clone.

>TRBV7-2|TRBJ1-2|-|-
CASSLTGQAHYGYTF
TGTGCCAGCAGCTTAACGGGCCAAGCCCACTATGGCTACACCTTC
>TRBV19|TRBJ2-1|TRBD1|few
CASSTLDRAPNEQFF
TGTGCCAGTAGTACCTTGGACAGGGCCCCCAATGAGCAGTTCTTC
>TRBV29-1|TRBJ2-1|-|-
CSVEQTPDEQFF
TGCAGCGTTGAACAGACACCCGATGAGCAGTTCTTC
>TRBV7-9|TRBJ2-7|-|-
CASSLAGRGREQYF
TGTGCCAGCAGCTTAGCGGGGCGAGGTCGGGAGCAGTACTTC
>TRBV13|TRBJ2-7|TRBD1|few
CASSAQGQGSREQYF
TGTGCCAGCAGTGCCCAAGGACAGGGCTCGAGGGAGCAGTACTTC
>TRBV6-6|TRBJ2-1|-|few
CASSSSGYNEQFF
TGTGCCAGCAGTTCCTCAGGGTACAATGAGCAGTTCTTC
>TRBV7-3|TRBJ2-1|TRBD2|-
CASSPSGGLAGVEQFF
TGTGCCAGCAGTCCCTCTGGGGGACTAGCTGGGGTTGAGCAGTTCTTC
>TRBV5-1|TRBJ2-3|TRBD1|-
CASSPGQGVADTQYF
TGCGCCAGCAGCCCGGGACAGGGTGTAGCAGATACGCAGTATTTT
>TRBV5-1|TRBJ2-2|TRBD2|-
CASSFSGLGNTGELFF
TGCGCCAGCAGCTTCTCGGGACTAGGGAACACCGGGGAGCTGTTTTTT
>TRBV2|TRBJ2-1|TRBD2|-
CASSIDRLAGGYNEQFF
TGTGCCAGCAGTATCGATAGACTAGCGGGGGGATACAATGAGCAGTTCTTC
>TRBV5-4|TRBJ2-1|TRBD2|few
CASSGGGAVSYNEQFF
TGTGCCAGCAGCGGCGGGGGGGCCGTCTCCTACAATGAGCAGTTCTTC
>TRBV7-3|TRBJ2-5|-|few
CASSRGQQETQYF
TGTGCCAGCAGCAGAGGACAGCAGGAGACCCAGTACTTC
>TRBV4-3|TRBJ1-4|TRBD1|-
CASSQTHGIRGEKLFF
TGCGCCAGCAGCCAAACGCATGGGATCAGGGGGGAAAAACTGTTTTTT
>TRBV5-5|TRBJ1-2|-|-
CASSEAPRLAGYTF
TGTGCCAGCAGCGAGGCACCCCGACTCGCAGGCTACACCTTC
>TRBV20-1|TRBJ2-1|-|once
CSASLSDEQFF
TGCAGTGCTAGCCTGTCTGATGAGCAGTTCTTC
>TRBV28|TRBJ2-2|-|few
CASSLRGGGSSGELFF
TGTGCCAGCAGTTTAAGAGGTGGAGGGAGTAGCGGGGAGCTGTTTTTT
>TRBV7-6|TRBJ2-7|TRBD1|-
CASSLRTGETYEQYF
TGTGCCAGCAGCTTAAGGACAGGGGAGACCTACGAGCAGTACTTC
>TRBV18|TRBJ2-1|-|-
CASSGRPGEVYNEQFF
TGTGCCAGCTCAGGTAGGCCAGGGGAGGTCTACAATGAGCAGTTCTTC
>TRBV7-9|TRBJ2-3|TRBD1|few
CASRPVTGAPTDTQYF
TGTGCCAGCAGACCCGTCACAGGGGCACCCACAGATACGCAGTATTTT
>TRBV27|TRBJ1-3|TRBD1|-
CASSLSRQGTFAGNTIYF
TGTGCCAGCAGTTTATCGAGACAGGGAACTTTTGCGGGAAACACCATATATTTT
>TRBV14|TRBJ2-7|-|-
CASSPGFPRAGVGYEQYF
TGTGCCAGCAGCCCCGGATTTCCTCGGGCAGGGGTAGGATACGAGCAGTACTTC
>TRBV2|TRBJ1-2|-|many
CASSDQDIGGYTF
TGTGCCAGCAGTGACCAGGACATCGGTGGCTACACCTTC
>TRBV25-1|TRBJ1-1|-|few
CASSSGLMNTEAFF
TGTGCCAGCAGTTCGGGTCTTATGAACACTGAAGCTTTCTTT
>TRBV5-1|TRBJ2-1|-|few
CASSAFRDPNEQFF
TGCGCCAGCAGCGCCTTCCGGGACCCCAATGAGCAGTTCTTC
>TRBV6-1|TRBJ2-1|TRBD1|-
CASNPDRARIF
TGTGCCAGCAACCCGGACAGGGCCAGAATCTTC
>TRBV5-1|TRBJ2-3|-|-
CASSLPGGEDTQYF
TGCGCCAGCAGCTTGCCCGGGGGCGAGGATACGCAGTATTTT
>TRBV5-4|TRBJ1-2|-|-
CASTREGGYTF
TGTGCCAGCACACGGGAGGGCGGCTACACCTTC
>TRBV2|TRBJ1-3|TRBD1|few
CASSGQGARSGNTIYF
TGTGCCAGCAGTGGTCAGGGGGCCCGCTCTGGAAACACCATATATTTT
>TRBV27|TRBJ2-7|-|-
CASSFQFDFYEQYF
TGTGCCAGCAGCTTCCAATTCGACTTCTACGAGCAGTACTTC
>TRBV7-2|TRBJ1-1|TRBD1|-
CASSLYRGVEAFF
TGTGCCAGCAGCTTATACAGGGGAGTAGAAGCTTTCTTT
>TRBV7-2|TRBJ2-1|TRBD1|-
CASSWKGQGGYNEQFF
TGTGCCAGCAGCTGGAAGGGACAGGGAGGCTACAATGAGCAGTTCTTC
>TRBV4-3|TRBJ1-1|-|-
CASSHRGWGAEAFF
TGCGCCAGCAGCCACCGCGGCTGGGGGGCTGAAGCTTTCTTT
>TRBV29-1|TRBJ1-1|-|few
CSVVQGGVNTEAFF
TGCAGCGTTGTGCAGGGCGGGGTGAACACTGAAGCTTTCTTT
>TRBV15|TRBJ2-1|-|-
CATSRPTGRNEQFF
TGTGCCACCAGCAGGCCGACAGGGAGGAATGAGCAGTTCTTC
>TRBV28|TRBJ1-2|-|few
CASSLYGGYGYTF
TGTGCCAGCAGTTTATACGGCGGGTATGGCTACACCTTC
>TRBV7-9|TRBJ2-1|TRBD1|few
CASSTGTGNNEQFF
TGTGCCAGCAGCACCGGGACAGGTAACAATGAGCAGTTCTTC
>TRBV14|TRBJ2-1|-|-
CATVGGGKYNEQFF
TGTGCCACCGTAGGGGGAGGAAAGTACAATGAGCAGTTCTTC
>TRBV7-9|TRBJ1-1|TRBD1|-
CASSSRQGAPGQTEAFF
TGTGCCAGCAGCTCCAGACAGGGGGCGCCGGGGCAGACTGAAGCTTTCTTT
>TRBV6-5|TRBJ2-1|-|few
CASSYRRDNEQFF
TGTGCCAGCAGTTACCGCAGGGACAATGAGCAGTTCTTC
>TRBV5-1|TRBJ2-3|-|-
CASQVGRTDTQYF
TGCGCCAGTCAAGTGGGACGCACAGATACGCAGTATTTT
>TRBV7-9|TRBJ2-1|-|few
CASSLGQSNEQFF
TGTGCCAGCAGCTTAGGACAAAGCAATGAGCAGTTCTTC
>TRBV2|TRBJ1-1|-|-
CASSAQGKNTEAFF
TGTGCCAGCAGTGCACAGGGAAAGAACACTGAAGCTTTCTTT
>TRBV27|TRBJ2-3|-|-
CASRLGGDTQYF
TGTGCCAGCCGCCTTGGTGGGGATACGCAGTATTTT
>TRBV5-1|TRBJ1-4|TRBD1|-
CASRPDRGWEKLFF
TGCGCCAGCAGACCAGACAGGGGATGGGAAAAACTGTTTTTT
>TRBV5-4|TRBJ1-5|-|-
CASSLGKGGQPQHF
TGTGCCAGCAGCTTAGGGAAGGGCGGGCAGCCCCAGCATTTT
>TRBV7-9|TRBJ2-6|-|many
CASSSPGRAGANVLTF
TGTGCCAGCAGCTCCCCCGGCCGGGCTGGGGCCAACGTCCTGACTTTC
>TRBV5-1|TRBJ2-3|-|few
CASRDRDWTDTQYF
TGCGCCAGCAGGGATAGGGACTGGACAGATACGCAGTATTTT
>TRBV15|TRBJ1-4|-|many
CATSKWPATNEKLFF
TGTGCCACCAGCAAATGGCCAGCAACTAATGAAAAACTGTTTTTT
>TRBV9|TRBJ2-2|-|-
CASSPGPWGTGELFF
TGTGCCAGCTCACCGGGTCCCTGGGGCACCGGGGAGCTGTTTTTT
>TRBV15|TRBJ2-7|-|-
CATSGIQGSYGQYF
TGTGCCACCAGCGGTATACAGGGCTCCTACGGGCAGTACTTC
>TRBV19|TRBJ1-5|-|-
CASHAGNQGNQPQHF
TGTGCCAGTCATGCTGGGAATCAAGGGAATCAGCCCCAGCATTTT
>TRBV4-2|TRBJ1-1|TRBD1|few
CASSHSGTANTEAFF
TGTGCCAGCAGCCACTCCGGGACAGCGAACACTGAAGCTTTCTTT